These 27 T cell receptor beta chains were sequenced from one sample in a study of T-cell memory formation after mild COVID-19. TCRdb re-analysed the 5' RACE reads in MiXCR, keeping a single row per CDR3 protein. This table has about 390,000 distinct CDR3 sequences, roughly 15% appearing once. The sample taken for sequencing was PBMCs or a T cell subset sorted from them (not recorded which). The receptors were gathered from a man younger than 35 who had mild COVID-19 (a few samples of this study predate the infection). Cell type and time point are not known.

The gene calls are TRBV5-5 and TRBJ2-7, with D possibly TRBD1 on 6 matching bases. The CDR3 sequence is 12 residues long. V was cut by 2 bases and J by 9 bases, with 12 bases left in between. CDR1 and CDR2 (germline): SGHKS, YYEKEE (reference sequence). CDR3 nucleotide sequence: TGTGCCAGCAGCTTTCAGGGGAGCGGGCAGTACTTC. Translating gives CASSFQGSGQYF.

The V call is TRBV4-3, the J call TRBJ2-3; possible D gene TRBD1, 5 bases. Germline values: CDR1 LGHNA, CDR2 YSLEER. The CDR3 loop spans 15 amino acids. With 0 bases removed from V and 1 base from J, the gap between germline ends came to 8 bases. This chain's CDR3 is CASSQETAGTDTQYF. The CDR3 coding sequence is TGCGCCAGCAGCCAAGAGACAGCCGGCACAGATACGCAGTATTTT.

The chain recombines TRBV20-1 with TRBJ1-5; TRBD1 agrees at 7 bases. The CDR3 is made up of 12 amino acids. Looked up from germline, CDR1 is DFQATT and CDR2 is SNEGSKA (reference sequence). Losses at the gene ends were 1 base for V and 10 bases for J; bases not matched to a gene: 4. CDR3 nucleotide sequence: TGCAGTGCTAGAGGGTGGGACAGCCCCCAGCATTTT. This gives the protein CSARGWDSPQHF.

This clonotype was seen only a few times. The genes are TRBV6-5 and TRBJ2-3; 9 bases agree with TRBD1. CDR1 MNHEY and CDR2 SVGAGI come from the germline V gene. The ends lost 4 bases at V and 1 base at J; junction bases unmatched: 6. This CDR3 is 16 amino acids long. The chain's CDR3 is CASSLTGGKGTDTQYF. As DNA, the CDR3 is TGTGCCAGCAGTTTGACAGGGGGAAAGGGCACAGATACGCAGTATTTT.

The chain has TRBV7-9 and TRBJ2-1; D is uncertain. V gave up 2 bases and J gave up 4 bases, with 12 bases separating them. CDR3 length: 15 amino acids. The V gene's germline CDR1 is SEHNR and CDR2 FQNEAQ (reference sequence). CDR3 nucleotides: TGTGCCAGCAGCTTAAGGGTTAGCTGGTACAATGAGCAGTTCTTC. Amino acid sequence: CASSLRVSWYNEQFF.

The chain's CDR3 is CASRPTGQGYTEAFF. In DNA form, the CDR3 reads TGTGCCAGCAGACCGACCGGACAGGGCTACACTGAAGCTTTCTTT. This rearrangement joins TRBV6-5 to TRBJ1-1; TRBD1 aligns across 8 bases. The CDR3 covers 15 residues. Losses at the gene ends were 6 bases for V and 3 bases for J; bases not matched to a gene: 9. Germline V CDR1 and CDR2: MNHEY, SVGAGI.

The V and J genes are TRBV7-2 and TRBJ2-1; D may be TRBD1 or TRBD2 (6 bases each). Germline values: CDR1 SGHTA, CDR2 FQGNSA. Between the trimmed V and J ends, which lost 4 bases and 9 bases, there was a span of 13 bases. The CDR3 sequence is 13 residues long. As DNA, the CDR3 is TGTGCCAGCAGCTCGGTAGGGGGAGGTGAGCAGTTCTTC. It yields the protein CASSSVGGGEQFF.

The chain carries TRBV28 and TRBJ2-7, with 9 bases identical to TRBD1. V lost 6 bases, J lost 1 base, and 7 bases stayed unmatched. CDR3 length: 15 residues. The germline CDR1 and CDR2 sequences are MDHEN and SYDVKM. The CDR3 spells CASRSGQGVSYEQYF. In DNA, the CDR3 is TGTGCCAGCAGGTCGGGACAGGGAGTTTCCTACGAGCAGTACTTC.

In this sample, this clonotype turned up many times. This chain joins TRBV12-3 or TRBV12-4 and TRBJ1-2; tentatively, D is TRBD1 (5 bases). The V end lost 5 bases, the J end lost 1 base, and 11 bases lay between the germline ends. The CDR3 runs 14 residues. CDR3 in amino acids: CASSHSRVNYGYTF. For the CDR3, the DNA is TGTGCCAGCAGTCATAGCAGGGTTAACTATGGCTACACCTTC.

This clonotype was observed a handful of times. The chain combines TRBV10-3 with TRBJ2-5; TRBD1 agrees at 8 bases. Germline V gene sequence: CDR1 ENHRY, CDR2 SYGVKD. V dropped 11 bases and J dropped 2; count of bases not matched to a gene: 4. The CDR3 is made up of 12 amino acids. The CDR3 nucleotides read TGTGCCTCTACAGGGGGGCAAGAGACCCAGTACTTC. Residues: CASTGGQETQYF.

Many counts were recorded for this clonotype. The chain uses TRBV28 and TRBJ2-5, with TRBD1 matching 10 bases. V gave up 6 bases and J gave up 5 bases; unmatched junction bases: 6. There are 14 residues in the CDR3. The V gene's germline CDR1 is MDHEN and CDR2 SYDVKM. The CDR3 DNA sequence: TGTGCCAGCAGAGACAGGGGGCGCGGGGAGACCCAGTACTTC. Amino acid sequence: CASRDRGRGETQYF.

This clonotype was recorded many times. The chain is built from TRBV5-1 and TRBJ1-1; D remains ambiguous. The CDR3 has 15 amino acids. V lost 0 bases, J lost 4 bases, and 13 bases lay in between. Germline V gives CDR1 SGHRS, CDR2 YFSETQ. CDR3 sequence: CASSLDGPPITEAFF. For the CDR3, the DNA is TGCGCCAGCAGCTTGGATGGGCCGCCCATCACTGAAGCTTTCTTT.

As for this clonotype: A much larger clone differs from this one at a single base, so this may be a read error. The CDR3 reads CASSQDLRDTEAFF. For the CDR3, the DNA is TGTGCCAGCAGCCAAGATTTACGGGACACTGAAGCTTTCTTT. The rearrangement joins TRBV3-1 to TRBJ1-1, with unresolved D. V was clipped by 0 bases and J by 3 bases, with 8 bases between them. This CDR3 is 14 amino acids long. Germline V CDR1 and CDR2: LGHDT, YNNKEL (reference sequence).

This chain uses TRBV6-1 with TRBJ2-7; TRBD1 matches at 8 bases. The CDR3 is made up of 12 amino acids. Germline V gene sequence: CDR1 MNHNS, CDR2 SASEGT. Trimming cost V 7 bases and J 4 bases; bases outside gene matches: 3. The CDR3 DNA reads TGTGCCAGCACCCGGACAGGGTACGAGCAGTACTTC. This codes for CASTRTGYEQYF.

This clonotype was observed a handful of times. J is TRBJ2-3 and V is TRBV6-1; D call uncertain. The ends were cut back, 7 bases at V and 2 bases at J, with 19 bases in the middle. The CDR3 loop spans 16 amino acids. Germline CDR1 reads MNHNS; CDR2 reads SASEGT. For the CDR3, the DNA is TGTGCCAGCACCAAAGAGGTGGCAGACCCCACAGATACGCAGTATTTT. It yields the protein CASTKEVADPTDTQYF.

This clonotype was observed a few times. The CDR3 sequence is CASSYQGATNEKLFF. The CDR3 DNA sequence: TGTGCCAGCAGTTACCAAGGGGCCACTAATGAAAAACTGTTTTTT. V is TRBV6-5 and J is TRBJ1-4, with a weak D call TRBD1 (5 bases). The CDR3 loop spans 15 amino acids. Germline V lookup: CDR1 MNHEY, CDR2 SVGAGI. The V and J ends lost 2 bases and 2 bases respectively, with 9 bases between them.

This clonotype came up a few times. This sequence joins TRBV6-2 or TRBV6-3 and TRBJ2-1, with 7 bases matching TRBD1. V lost 4 bases to trimming and J lost 4 bases; unmatched junction nucleotides: 4. The CDR3 covers 14 residues. The germline V gene has CDR1 MNHEY and CDR2 SVGEGT. CDR3 in DNA: TGTGCCAGCAGTTCGAGGGGACAGTACAATGAGCAGTTCTTC. It specifies CASSSRGQYNEQFF.

This clonotype was observed a handful of times. The chain recombines TRBV28 with TRBJ1-6; D gene uncertain. CDR3 length equals 13 residues. With 5 bases removed from V and 8 bases from J, the gap between germline ends came to 10 bases. Germline CDR1 and CDR2: MDHEN and SYDVKM. The CDR3 region is CASSNVRDSPLHF. The CDR3 DNA follows: TGTGCCAGCAGTAATGTCCGGGATTCACCCCTCCACTTT.

This clonotype occurred a few times. V is TRBV6-1 and J is TRBJ1-5; 7 nucleotides line up with TRBD1. Germline CDR1 and CDR2: MNHNS and SASEGT. The CDR3 totals 15 residues. J gave up 1 base and V 7 bases, and 7 bases lay outside the gene matches. The CDR3 region has the DNA TGTGCCAGCACGGAGGGGACAGTAAGCAATCAGCCCCAGCATTTT. Residues: CASTEGTVSNQPQHF.

This clonotype was detected a few times. This chain joins TRBV7-9 and TRBJ2-5; D gene ambiguous. The CDR3 spans 13 residues. V was pared by 1 base and J by 1 base, with 4 bases between. Germline values: CDR1 SEHNR, CDR2 FQNEAQ (reference sequence). The CDR3 nucleotides are TGTGCCAGCAGCTTAGAGCCCCAAGAGACCCAGTACTTC. The encoded protein is CASSLEPQETQYF.

The chain joins TRBV2 to TRBJ2-1; D is undetermined. The CDR3 length is 11 residues. Trimming shortened V by 6 bases and J by 5 bases, and 5 bases separated the two germline ends. The germline CDR1 and CDR2 sequences are SNHLY and FYNNEI. The CDR3 DNA sequence: TGTGCCAGCAGGTATGACAATGAGCAGTTCTTC. Protein: CASRYDNEQFF.

V usage is TRBV20-1 and J usage is TRBJ1-2; D gene unclear. The germline CDR1 and CDR2 sequences are DFQATT and SNEGSKA (reference sequence). The CDR3 has 15 residues. The V and J ends lost 6 bases and 4 bases respectively, with 21 bases between them. The CDR3 protein is CSATENTATIYGYTF. In DNA, the CDR3 is TGCAGTGCAACAGAGAATACAGCAACTATCTATGGCTACACCTTC.

V usage is TRBV19 and J usage is TRBJ2-2; perhaps D is TRBD1 or TRBD2 (5 bases each). Germline V lookup: CDR1 LNHDA, CDR2 SQIVND (reference sequence). This CDR3 spans 17 amino acids. V was clipped by 3 bases and J by 8 bases, with 22 bases between them. As DNA, the CDR3 is TGTGCCAGTAGTATTGGGTTTGGGGACCGATTGGTTGGGGAGCTGTTTTTT. Its protein is CASSIGFGDRLVGELFF.

V is TRBV12-3 or TRBV12-4 and J is TRBJ1-1; no definite D call. The CDR3 extends over 11 amino acids. V was pared by 7 bases and J by 3 bases, with 6 bases between. The CDR3 DNA follows: TGTGCCAGCACGGATTACACTGAAGCTTTCTTT. Its protein product is CASTDYTEAFF.

This rearrangement joins TRBV19 to TRBJ1-2; D unclear. V was cut by 4 bases and J by 4 bases, with 10 bases left in between. This CDR3 is 13 amino acids long. Germline assignment: CDR1 LNHDA and CDR2 SQIVND (reference sequence). The CDR3 DNA follows: TGTGCCAGTAGTAATGACGCCCTCTATGGCTACACCTTC. Translation: CASSNDALYGYTF.

The chain uses TRBV7-9 and TRBJ2-3; D unclear. Germline CDR1 reads SEHNR; CDR2 reads FQNEAQ (reference sequence). Trimming took off 8 bases at V and 2 bases at J, with 2 bases between the two ends. This CDR3 region has 10 residues. In DNA form, the CDR3 reads TGTGCCAGCGACACAGATACGCAGTATTTT. Amino acids: CASDTDTQYF.

This clonotype was seen a handful of times. The chain combines TRBV19 with TRBJ1-4; D remains unclear. The V end lost 9 bases, the J end lost 8 bases, and 22 bases lay between the germline ends. This CDR3 region has 15 residues. Germline V lookup: CDR1 LNHDA, CDR2 SQIVND (reference sequence). The CDR3 sequence is CASTRRGIGGEKLFF. For the CDR3, the DNA is TGTGCCAGCACTAGACGTGGGATAGGAGGGGAAAAACTGTTTTTT.